This entry lists 17 T cell receptor beta chains sequenced from one sample in a study of T cell repertoires in cytomegalovirus infection. Antigen specificity for these receptors is unknown. TCRdb itself ran the reads through MiXCR, one entry per CDR3 protein. The table has 110,000 or so distinct CDR3 sequences, roughly 30% seen once. Here the sequenced sample was CD8+ T cells from cultured PBMCs, taken from culture after CMV antigen stimulation. The origin of the receptors is a human donor in good health (CMV status not recorded). Some clones in this sample may be carry-over from other donors' samples.

This clonotype was recorded a few times. The genes are TRBV6-5 and TRBJ2-1; possible D gene TRBD2, 5 bases. Trimming stripped 0 bases from V and 9 bases from J, with 9 bases between. The CDR3 has 13 amino acids. Germline V CDR1 and CDR2: MNHEY, SVGAGI. The CDR3 sequence: CASSYSAGLEQFF. The DNA for the CDR3 is TGTGCCAGCAGTTACTCCGCGGGTCTTGAGCAGTTCTTC.

The J gene is TRBJ1-1, the V gene TRBV12-3 or TRBV12-4; 8 nucleotides agree with TRBD1. V shed 6 bases, J shed 4 bases, and the junction held 7 bases outside the gene matches. The CDR3 covers 14 residues. The CDR3 nucleotides are TGTGCCAGCAGCCCGGGACAGGCCACCACTGAAGCTTTCTTT. It yields the protein CASSPGQATTEAFF.

In its sample, this clonotype was seen once. The chain has TRBV3-1 and TRBJ1-2; a possible D gene is TRBD1 (6 bases). The CDR3 runs to 11 residues. V was shortened by 5 bases and J by 10 bases, with 11 bases between the two germline ends. Germline lookup yields CDR1 LGHDT and CDR2 YNNKEL (reference sequence). In DNA, the CDR3 is TGTGCCAGCAGCTCACAGGGAGTCTACACCTTC. Translation gives CASSSQGVYTF.

In this sample, this clonotype turned up many times. The chain employs TRBV6-1 and TRBJ1-2; D is ambiguous. V lost 4 bases, J lost 5 bases, and 8 bases lay in between. CDR3 length: 12 residues. Germline V gene sequence: CDR1 MNHNS, CDR2 SASEGT. The CDR3: CASSAGMYGYTF. DNA for the CDR3: TGTGCCAGCAGTGCAGGAATGTATGGCTACACCTTC.

The chain joins TRBV27 to TRBJ2-1; the D call may be TRBD1 or TRBD2 (5 bases each). Germline loops: CDR1 MNHEY, CDR2 SMNVEV (reference sequence). This CDR3 comprises 14 residues. V gave up 5 bases and J gave up 2 bases, with 10 bases separating them. The CDR3 DNA is TGTGCCAGCAGTGGGACGGCCACCTACAATGAGCAGTTCTTC. Translating it yields CASSGTATYNEQFF.

This chain uses TRBV2 with TRBJ1-6; D is undetermined. This CDR3 comprises 15 residues. Per germline, CDR1 SNHLY and CDR2 FYNNEI. Trimming took off 1 base at V and 9 bases at J, with 13 bases between the two ends. This CDR3 is CASSEVEAIGSPLHF. In DNA form, the CDR3 reads TGTGCCAGCAGTGAAGTGGAGGCAATCGGTTCACCCCTCCACTTT. Looking up the rest from reference TRBV2 and TRBJ1-6 gives the full variable domain: EPEVTQTPSHQVTQMGQEVILRCVPISNHLYFYWYRQILGQKVEFLVSFYNNEISEKSEIFDDQFSVERPDGSNFTLKIRSTKLEDSAMYFCASSEVEAIGSPLHFGNGTRLTVT.

This clonotype was observed a single time. A much larger clone is a single base away; this may be a read error. The missing conserved phenylalanine or tryptophan at the end of this CDR3 makes a read error likely. The genes are TRBV11-3 and TRBJ2-1, with 7 bases that match TRBD1. CDR3 length equals 15 residues. Unmatched junction bases numbered 8, after V lost 0 bases and J lost 9 bases. Germline CDR1 reads SGHNT; CDR2 reads YENEEA. In DNA form, the CDR3 reads TGTGCCAGCAGCTTAGAGAGGGGGCCCTACGGTGAGCAGTTCTCC. It translates to CASSLERGPYGEQFS.

This clonotype was detected only a few times. The chain uses TRBV7-9 and TRBJ2-7; a possible D gene is TRBD1 (5 bases). Germline-derived CDR1 and CDR2 are SEHNR and FQNEAQ (reference sequence). V was pared by 3 bases and J by 0 bases, with 6 bases between. The CDR3 is made up of 13 amino acids. As DNA, the CDR3 is TGTGCCAGCAGCTTTGACAGCTCCTACGAGCAGTACTTC. Translation gives CASSFDSSYEQYF.

This clonotype came up once. The chain recombines TRBV20-1 with TRBJ1-2, with 8 bases lining up with TRBD1. Unmatched junction bases numbered 7, after V lost 6 bases and J lost 4 bases. Germline V gives CDR1 DFQATT, CDR2 SNEGSKA (reference sequence). CDR3 size: 13 residues. CDR3 sequence reads: CSAQQGGSYGYTF. Written as DNA, the CDR3 is TGCAGTGCCCAACAGGGGGGTAGCTATGGCTACACCTTC.

The chain uses TRBV5-1 and TRBJ1-6; D is perhaps TRBD1 (5 bases). The V and J ends lost 7 bases and 10 bases respectively, with 21 bases between them. From germline, CDR1 is SGHRS and CDR2 YFSETQ. CDR3 length: 15 residues. The DNA for the CDR3 is TGCGCCAGCCGCGGGAAGACAGACTCTTACTCACCCCTCCACTTT. It codes for CASRGKTDSYSPLHF. Full variable domain (missing parts from reference TRBV5-1 and TRBJ1-6): KAGVTQTPRYLIKTRGQQVTLSCSPISGHRSVSWYQQTPGQGLQFLFEYFSETQRNKGNFPGRFSGRQFSNSRSEMNVSTLELGDSALYLCASRGKTDSYSPLHFGNGTRLTVT.

The chain is built from TRBV27 and TRBJ2-7, with TRBD1 identical over 8 bases. Germline-derived CDR1 and CDR2 are MNHEY and SMNVEV (reference sequence). V was pared by 0 bases and J by 5 bases, with 3 bases of the junction left unmatched. There are 14 residues in the CDR3. CDR3 in amino acids: CASSLSQGANEQYF. CDR3 coding DNA: TGTGCCAGCAGTTTATCGCAGGGGGCAAACGAGCAGTACTTC.

V and J are TRBV6-1 and TRBJ1-3; D is possibly TRBD1 (6 bases). Trimming removed 10 bases from V and 0 bases from J, with 19 bases in between. The CDR3 length is 16 residues. Germline V gene sequence: CDR1 MNHNS, CDR2 SASEGT. Here the CDR3 reads CANTRTQGPSGNTIYF. CDR3 nucleotide sequence: TGTGCCAATACGCGGACCCAGGGGCCCTCTGGAAACACCATATATTTT.

This clonotype was counted between two and nine times. The genes are TRBV5-4 and TRBJ2-3; D not certain. Trimming stripped 4 bases from V and 1 base from J, with 10 bases between. CDR1 and CDR2 from the germline V gene are SGHNT and YYREEE (reference sequence). The CDR3 is made up of 14 amino acids. The CDR3 region has the DNA TGTGCCAGCAGCCCCCGGCAGGGCACAGATACGCAGTATTTT. It encodes CASSPRQGTDTQYF.

Points on this clonotype: Just one base apart from a much larger clone, this may be a read error. V and J are TRBV6-6 and TRBJ1-3; D not certain. V dropped 0 bases and J dropped 0 bases, with 9 bases sitting between them. Germline CDR1 reads MNHNY; CDR2 reads SVGAGI (reference sequence). The CDR3 length is 16 residues. The CDR3 sequence: CASSYSIRASGNTIYF. CDR3 sequence (DNA): TGTGCCAGCAGTTACTCGATCCGAGCCTCTGGAAACACCATATATTTT.

This clonotype turned up a few times. The rearrangement uses TRBV14 and TRBJ2-2, with D unresolved. The CDR3 runs to 13 residues. Trimming removed 4 bases from V and 3 bases from J, with 6 bases in between. The germline V gene has CDR1 SGHDN and CDR2 FVKESK. CDR3 amino acids: CASSRVYTGELFF. The CDR3 bases are TGTGCCAGCAGCCGGGTGTACACCGGGGAGCTGTTTTTT.

In this sample, this clonotype turned up a few times. This chain links TRBV9 with TRBJ1-1; TRBD1 agrees at 7 bases. V shed 0 bases and J 2 bases; nucleotides not matched to a gene: 1. Germline V CDR1 and CDR2: SGDLS, YYNGEE. This CDR3 is built from 14 residues. The CDR3 nucleotides read TGTGCCAGCAGCGTAGGGGACAGAAACACTGAAGCTTTCTTT. It is translated as CASSVGDRNTEAFF.

This clonotype was observed a handful of times. The J gene is TRBJ2-2, the V gene TRBV10-3, with no clear D. This CDR3 contains 16 residues. The V end lost 2 bases, the J end lost 0 bases, and 10 bases lay between the germline ends. The germline gives CDR1 ENHRY, CDR2 SYGVKD. The CDR3 region has the DNA TGTGCCATCAGTGAGAGGACGGTAACGAACACCGGGGAGCTGTTTTTT. This encodes CAISERTVTNTGELFF.